Each of the 4 T cell receptor beta chains below was sequenced from the same sample in a study of cytomegalovirus exposure and HLA in healthy donors (TCRdb year 2017). Libraries were constructed by the immunoSEQ multiplex PCR assay. This is the immuneACCESS table as TCRdb keeps it, with only in-frame sequences that have V and J called. A part of the clones is gone; compared with another copy, unresolved V genes explain less than half, and the rest is unexplained. A total of roughly 300,000 clones appear in this sample, 75% to 90% of them only once. The ten largest clones take up roughly 1.1% of the sample. The sequenced sample consisted of PBMCs. These TCRs come from a woman between 25 and 40 years old in good health and CMV-seropositive.

This chain uses TRBV9 with TRBJ2-7, with D perhaps matching TRBD1 (5 bases). The CDR3 is 13 amino acids. The germline V gene has CDR1 SGDLS and CDR2 YYNGEE. Between the trimmed V and J ends, which lost 0 bases and 3 bases, there was a span of 7 bases. The CDR3 nucleotides read TGTGCCAGCAGCGTAGCTACAGGCTACGAGCAGTACTTC. This gives the protein CASSVATGYEQYF.

For the CDR3, the DNA is TGTGCCAGCTCGCCCGACAGGGATGAGCAGTACTTC. This sequence encodes CASSPDRDEQYF. This sequence joins TRBV27 and TRBJ2-7; TRBD1 matches 7 bases. Germline loops: CDR1 MNHEY, CDR2 SMNVEV (reference sequence). V lost 8 bases to trimming and J lost 7 bases; unmatched junction nucleotides: 8. The length of the CDR3 is 12 residues.

The chain joins TRBV29-1 to TRBJ1-3; a possible D gene is TRBD1 (5 bases). The V end was cut by 4 bases, the J end by 2 bases, with 12 bases between. CDR3 size: 14 residues. Germline CDR1 and CDR2: SQVTM and ANQGSEA. Here the CDR3 DNA reads TGCAGCGTTGGGACCCAGGGCGCTGGAAACACCATATATTTT. Its protein is CSVGTQGAGNTIYF.

The chain combines TRBV28 with TRBJ2-1; possible D gene TRBD2, 6 bases. The germline gives CDR1 MDHEN, CDR2 SYDVKM. Between the trimmed V and J ends, which lost 5 bases and 0 bases, there was a span of 23 bases. The CDR3 runs to 19 residues. The CDR3 DNA follows: TGTGCCAGCAGTCCGTCGACAAACCTAGCGACGGGCTCCTACAATGAGCAGTTCTTC. This sequence encodes CASSPSTNLATGSYNEQFF. Looking up the rest from reference TRBV28 and TRBJ2-1 gives the full variable domain: DVKVTQSSRYLVKRTGEKVFLECVQDMDHENMFWYRQDPGLGLRLIYFSYDVKMKEKGDIPEGYSVSREKKERFSLILESASTNQTSMYLCASSPSTNLATGSYNEQFFGPGTRLTVL.